This TCR beta chain was documented in a study of CD8 T cells in Susac syndrome. Random hexamers served to reverse transcribe about 0.45 to 1 ug RNA. TCRdb fed the immunoSEQ multiplex PCR reads into MiXCR, producing one record per CDR3 protein. The sample yields tens of thousands of distinct CDR3 sequences, approximately 93% seen once. The T cells that were sequenced for TCR beta were CD8+ and CD4+ cells from blood. Through negative isolation, CD4+ and CD8+ T cells were obtained, while TEMRA cells were enriched using FACS. V was cut by 0 bases and J by 4 bases, with 12 bases left in between. CDR3 length: 15 residues.

This TCR derives from a human donor with Susac syndrome. The J gene is TRBJ1-2, the V gene TRBV12-3 or TRBV12-4, with D unclear. Sequencing was carried out using CD4+ T cells from PBMCs. The CDR3 reads CASSLALGISYGYTF. CDR3 sequence (DNA): TGTGCCAGCAGTTTAGCGCTAGGGATCTCCTATGGCTACACCTTC.